The clone carrying this TCR beta chain was detected ten times or more. Its antigen remains unknown. V shed 6 bases, J shed 4 bases, and the junction held 6 bases outside the gene matches. CDR1 is DFQATT and CDR2 is SNEGSKA in the germline V gene (reference sequence). The CDR3 extends over 16 amino acids. TCRdb reprocessed the 5' RACE reads via MiXCR and lists one record per CDR3 protein. The sample holds a few hundred thousand distinct CDR3 sequences; 9.6% are singletons and the top ten take roughly 3%. This entry belongs to a study of identical twins. The study, taken as a whole, reports: Within monozygotic twins, out-of-frame TCR alpha sharing was underestimated by the models. Analyses based on zero insertions could be partly confounded by invariant MAIT and iNKT cells.

These records were also assigned to another study, of yellow fever vaccine responses in identical twins.

This TCR came from a woman aged 18-29 years in good health. Material: PBMCs. The chain recombines TRBV20-1 with TRBJ2-1; 16 bases fit TRBD2. CDR3 sequence reads: CSAPPGLAGGYNEQFF. DNA of the CDR3: TGCAGTGCCCCTCCGGGACTAGCGGGAGGGTACAATGAGCAGTTCTTC.